This T cell receptor beta chain was documented in a study of T cells in Graves' hyperthyroidism and ophthalmopathy. Findings of the study overall: In blood, most of the thyroid clonotypes expanded above 0.001 were also present.

Authors of the study amplified TCR beta CDR3 regions from RNA transcripts. First-round RT-PCR of the TCR CDR3 relied on the HTBI primer set. From the multiplex PCR reads, TCRdb called clonotypes with MiXCR, one entry per CDR3 protein. The sample shows about 200,000 distinct CDR3 sequences, around 19% of them seen only once. The CDR3 consists of 14 residues. V was clipped by 7 bases and J by 2 bases, with 15 bases between them. The germline V gene encodes CDR1 DFQATT and CDR2 SNEGSKA (reference sequence). Uncontrolled infection, other autoimmune disease, pregnancy and lactation each barred patients from inclusion. Fresh 10 ml peripheral blood yielded PBMCs. In its sample, this clonotype was seen many times. What it binds is unknown.

The sequencing input was blood. This clonotype originated in a man aged 35-49 years with Graves' hyperthyroidism. This chain joins TRBV20-1 and TRBJ1-5; D is unresolved. CDR3 amino acids: CSVSISGGNQPQHF. CDR3 nucleotide sequence: TGCAGTGTATCGATCTCAGGAGGCAATCAGCCCCAGCATTTT.